The 5 T cell receptor beta chains listed next were all sequenced from one sample in a study of identical twins. In TCRdb, the 5' RACE reads were re-called with MiXCR into one record per CDR3 protein. Of about 660,000 distinct CDR3 sequences detected, approximately 9% appear once; the ten largest clones hold roughly 0.9%. The sample was also linked to a second study, of yellow fever vaccine responses in identical twins.

Material: PBMCs. The receptors were gathered from a woman aged 18-35 years in good health.

This clonotype was detected only a few times. A much larger clone is a single base away; this may be a read error. The rearrangement links TRBV6-2 or TRBV6-3 to TRBJ2-2; perhaps TRBD2 as D (6 bases). The V gene's germline CDR1 is MNHEY and CDR2 SVGEGT. The CDR3 has 13 amino acids. The ends were cut back, 6 bases at V and 6 bases at J, with 11 bases in the middle. CDR3 loop: CASRLDYPGELFF. The CDR3 region has the DNA TGTGCCAGCAGACTGGACTACCCCGGGGAGCTGTTTTTT.

The sample holds many counts of this clonotype. The V and J genes are TRBV12-3 or TRBV12-4 and TRBJ1-6; D is ambiguous. V dropped 8 bases and J dropped 6 bases, with 14 bases sitting between them. This CDR3 is 14 amino acids long. Here the CDR3 reads CASGGPLSNSPLHF. CDR3 nucleotide sequence: TGTGCCAGCGGTGGCCCCCTTTCTAATTCACCCCTCCACTTT.

The rearrangement joins TRBV11-2 to TRBJ2-1; possibly TRBD1 for D (6 bases). The CDR3 runs to 14 residues. Germline values: CDR1 SGHAT, CDR2 FQNNGV. Trimming stripped 3 bases from V and 9 bases from J, with 15 bases between. Here the CDR3 reads CASSFTRGAVEQFF. CDR3 nucleotides: TGTGCCAGCAGCTTTACCAGGGGTGCGGTTGAGCAGTTCTTC.

At least ten counts were recorded for this clonotype. The rearrangement links TRBV2 to TRBJ2-2; D gene unclear. This CDR3 has 12 amino acids. CDR1 is SNHLY and CDR2 is FYNNEI in the germline V gene. V lost 8 bases, J lost 6 bases, and 10 bases lay in between. The CDR3 loop reads CASHRWAGELFF. In nucleotides, the CDR3 is TGTGCCAGCCATAGGTGGGCCGGGGAGCTGTTTTTT.

The table lists this clonotype with many counts. The V and J genes are TRBV5-5 and TRBJ2-7; D uncertain. The CDR3 is 14 amino acids. In germline, CDR1 is SGHKS, CDR2 YYEKEE (reference sequence). Trimming stripped 1 base from V and 2 bases from J, with 10 bases between. The chain's CDR3 is CASSLSAPPYEQYF. CDR3 coding DNA: TGTGCCAGCAGCTTGTCCGCGCCCCCCTACGAGCAGTACTTC. The complete variable domain, with remaining parts taken from reference TRBV5-5 and TRBJ2-7, reads DAGVTQSPTHLIKTRGQQVTLRCSPISGHKSVSWYQQVLGQGPQFIFQYYEKEERGRGNFPDRFSARQFPNYSSELNVNALLLGDSALYLCASSLSAPPYEQYFGPGTRLTVT.